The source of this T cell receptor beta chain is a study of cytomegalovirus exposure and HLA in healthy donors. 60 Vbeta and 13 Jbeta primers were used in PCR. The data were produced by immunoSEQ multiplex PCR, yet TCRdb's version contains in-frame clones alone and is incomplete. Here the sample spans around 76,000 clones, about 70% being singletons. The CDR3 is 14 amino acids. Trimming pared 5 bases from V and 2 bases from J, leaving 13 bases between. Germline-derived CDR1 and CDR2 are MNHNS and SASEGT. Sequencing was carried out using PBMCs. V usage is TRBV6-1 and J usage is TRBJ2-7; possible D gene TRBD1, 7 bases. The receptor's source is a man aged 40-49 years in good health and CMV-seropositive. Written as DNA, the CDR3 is TGTGCCAGCAGTCCCCGGGGGACAGCCTACGAGCAGTACTTC. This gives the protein CASSPRGTAYEQYF.